The 8 T cell receptor beta chains below all came from one sample that was sequenced in a study of OX40 agonist ivuxolimab in advanced cancers. Data came from immunoSEQ multiplex PCR; TCRdb stores just in-frame clones and leaves some out. The sample has about 110,000 clones; under 95% are singletons. This specimen was CD4+ or CD8+ T cells sorted from blood, taken in a trial of the OX40 agonist ivuxolimab. The receptors here all came from an adult with an advanced solid tumor such as melanoma, head and neck, liver or kidney cancer.

The chain employs TRBV19 and TRBJ1-2; D is unresolved. The CDR3 loop spans 12 amino acids. The germline CDR1 and CDR2 sequences are LNHDA and SQIVND (reference sequence). The V gene lost 4 bases and the J gene lost 7 bases, with 10 bases spanning the gap. The CDR3 DNA is TGTGCCAGTAGTAACCTCCAAGGTGGCTACACCTTC. Translating gives CASSNLQGGYTF.

The gene calls are TRBV18 and TRBJ2-3, with TRBD2 matching over 10 bases. Trimming cost V 3 bases and J 2 bases; bases outside gene matches: 5. The length of the CDR3 is 16 residues. Germline V CDR1 and CDR2: KGHSH, LQKENI. The CDR3 region has the DNA TGTGCCAGCTCACCCTTAGCGGGGGGAACCACAGATACGCAGTATTTT. It encodes CASSPLAGGTTDTQYF.

This clone was detected once. This sequence joins TRBV19 and TRBJ2-1; 10 bases are shared with TRBD2. The CDR3 is 14 amino acids. J was trimmed by 9 bases and V by 7 bases; bases with no gene match: 9. Germline V CDR1 and CDR2: LNHDA, SQIVND (reference sequence). CDR3 DNA sequence: TGTGCCAGTAATCAAGCGGGAGGGCGAAGTGAGCAGTTCTTC. Translating it yields CASNQAGGRSEQFF.

About this clone: The sample has other DNA sequences that encode this CDR3 too. This chain joins TRBV5-1 and TRBJ2-5; no clear D. The CDR3 length is 11 residues. In germline, CDR1 is SGHRS, CDR2 YFSETQ. The V end was cut by 1 base, the J end by 5 bases, with 3 bases between. CDR3 residues: CASSLQETQYF. CDR3 sequence (DNA): TGCGCCAGCAGCTTGCAGGAGACCCAGTACTTC.

This clone turned up a few times. The chain joins TRBV4-1 to TRBJ2-1; D not certain. The CDR3 extends over 14 amino acids. Germline V gives CDR1 MGHRA, CDR2 YSYEKL. The V gene lost 1 base and the J gene lost 5 bases, with 9 bases spanning the gap. CDR3: CASSQGRSDNEQFF. The CDR3 coding sequence is TGCGCCAGCAGCCAAGGGCGGAGCGACAATGAGCAGTTCTTC.

In its sample, this clone was seen a few times. The chain carries TRBV19 and TRBJ1-4; 9 nucleotides line up with TRBD1. The CDR3 loop spans 15 amino acids. Unmatched junction bases numbered 4, after V lost 3 bases and J lost 5 bases. CDR1 is LNHDA, CDR2 SQIVND, per germline (reference sequence). The CDR3 DNA is TGTGCCAGTAGTATGGGGACAGGGCGCAATGAAAAACTGTTTTTT. Its translation is CASSMGTGRNEKLFF.

The rearrangement uses TRBV6-1 and TRBJ1-2; D may be TRBD1 (5 bases). V lost 2 bases and J 9 bases, leaving 16 bases between the germline ends. Germline V gene lookup returns CDR1 MNHNS and CDR2 SASEGT. This CDR3 is built from 14 residues. The CDR3 reads CASSESSGTGSYTF. The DNA of the CDR3 is TGTGCCAGCAGTGAAAGTTCAGGGACGGGTAGCTACACCTTC.

The V call is TRBV5-1, the J call TRBJ2-5, with D possibly being TRBD2 (5 bases). V lost 0 bases and J 4 bases, leaving 10 bases between the germline ends. The V gene's germline CDR1 is SGHRS and CDR2 YFSETQ. This CDR3 is built from 14 residues. In DNA, the CDR3 is TGCGCCAGCAGCTTGGAACCGGGATCAGAGACCCAGTACTTC. This translates into CASSLEPGSETQYF. The full variable domain, rest sourced from reference TRBV5-1 and TRBJ2-5, is KAGVTQTPRYLIKTRGQQVTLSCSPISGHRSVSWYQQTPGQGLQFLFEYFSETQRNKGNFPGRFSGRQFSNSRSEMNVSTLELGDSALYLCASSLEPGSETQYFGPGTRLLVL.